The 21 T cell receptor beta chains listed next were all sequenced from one sample in a study of cytomegalovirus exposure and HLA in healthy donors. Amplification used 60 Vbeta primers and 13 Jbeta primers. Clones were sequenced by immunoSEQ multiplex PCR, and TCRdb holds only the in-frame ones, with some missing. The table records roughly 150,000 clones, approximately 80% of them present only once. Sequencing was performed on PBMCs. The receptor set was obtained from a middle-aged woman in good health and CMV-seronegative.

This chain links TRBV7-2 with TRBJ2-7, with D hard to call. V lost 4 bases to trimming and J lost 4 bases, with 26 bases between them. CDR1 SGHTA and CDR2 FQGNSA come from the germline V gene. The CDR3 extends over 18 amino acids. CDR3 in DNA: TGTGCCAGCAGCTCACAACTTCCGACGGTCCGAGACGGGTACGAGCAGTACTTC. Encoded protein: CASSSQLPTVRDGYEQYF.

The chain has TRBV11-3 and TRBJ2-5; D uncertain. CDR3 length: 12 residues. V lost 5 bases and J 5 bases, leaving 9 bases between the germline ends. The germline V gene has CDR1 SGHNT and CDR2 YENEEA. As DNA, the CDR3 is TGTGCCAGCAGCCCTAGTCGGGAGACCCAGTACTTC. Its translation is CASSPSRETQYF.

This clone was recorded a few times. This chain links TRBV7-2 with TRBJ2-5; TRBD2 matches 7 bases. The junction had 10 bases not matched to a gene; V was cut back by 5 bases and J by 4 bases. Germline lookup yields CDR1 SGHTA and CDR2 FQGNSA. The CDR3 sequence is 15 residues long. The CDR3 DNA reads TGTGCCAGCAGCCTCTGGAGCGGGGAGGGAGAGACCCAGTACTTC. Encoded protein: CASSLWSGEGETQYF.

This clone was observed a few times. The chain is built from TRBV4-2 and TRBJ1-2; TRBD1 aligns across 12 bases. The junction had 11 bases not matched to a gene; V was cut back by 1 base and J by 8 bases. Germline loops: CDR1 LGHNA, CDR2 YNFKEQ. The CDR3 extends over 17 amino acids. The chain's CDR3 is CASSQVPGQGAGEGYTF. CDR3 sequence (DNA): TGTGCCAGCAGCCAAGTCCCGGGACAGGGGGCAGGAGAGGGCTACACCTTC.

Concerning this clone: Germline and junction disagree at one end, which may indicate a read error. This chain connects TRBV11-2 to TRBJ2-4; 9 nucleotides agree with TRBD2. Germline V gene sequence: CDR1 SGHAT, CDR2 FQNNGV. The CDR3 spans 14 residues. CDR3 sequence (DNA): TGTGCCAGCAGCTCGGGACTAGCCAAAAACAGTCAGTACTTC. As protein: CASSSGLAKNSQYF.

V usage is TRBV4-1 and J usage is TRBJ2-7, with TRBD1 matching over 8 bases. Germline CDR1 MGHRA, CDR2 YSYEKL. Trimming took 2 bases from V and 4 from J; bases not matched to a gene: 7. The CDR3 is 15 amino acids. CDR3 sequence reads: CASSQQDRVWYEQYF. CDR3 DNA: TGCGCCAGCAGCCAACAGGACAGGGTTTGGTACGAGCAGTACTTC.

This clone turned up a few times. V gene TRBV19 combines with J gene TRBJ2-3; 11 bases are a match to TRBD2. The CDR3 totals 15 residues. V gave up 3 bases and J gave up 4 bases; unmatched junction bases: 3. Germline CDR1 LNHDA, CDR2 SQIVND (reference sequence). Here the CDR3 reads CASSILAGGPDTQYF. CDR3 bases: TGTGCCAGTAGTATCCTAGCGGGAGGCCCAGATACGCAGTATTTT.

This clone was seen a few times. The chain couples TRBV5-1 to TRBJ2-7, with no clear D. The V gene's germline CDR1 is SGHRS and CDR2 YFSETQ. The CDR3 consists of 14 residues. The V end was cut by 0 bases, the J end by 6 bases, with 13 bases between. The CDR3 reads CASSLDSSPVEQYF. CDR3 nucleotides: TGCGCCAGCAGCTTGGATAGCTCCCCCGTCGAGCAGTACTTC.

This chain joins TRBV15 and TRBJ2-3; 10 bases are shared with TRBD2. Germline V CDR1 and CDR2: LNHNV, YYDKDF (reference sequence). With V trimmed by 1 base and J by 5 bases, 6 bases remained unmatched. The CDR3 length is 16 residues. The CDR3: CATSRAASGRQDTQYF. The DNA of the CDR3 is TGTGCCACCAGCAGAGCGGCTAGCGGGAGACAAGATACGCAGTATTTT.

The chain couples TRBV11-2 to TRBJ2-5, with 14 bases matching TRBD2. The CDR3 has 16 amino acids. Germline CDR1 SGHAT, CDR2 FQNNGV. V was pared by 5 bases and J by 4 bases, with 6 bases of the junction left unmatched. CDR3 DNA: TGTGCCAGCAGCCCCGGGACTAGCGGGAGCCTAGAGACCCAGTACTTC. It translates to CASSPGTSGSLETQYF.

The chain has TRBV6-1 and TRBJ2-3; D is perhaps TRBD2 (6 bases). The CDR3 totals 13 residues. Trimming left V 1 base short and J 5 bases short, with 7 bases between. The germline V gene encodes CDR1 MNHNS and CDR2 SASEGT. The DNA for the CDR3 is TGTGCCAGCAGTGAAGAGGGAGGAGATACGCAGTATTTT. As protein: CASSEEGGDTQYF.

V is TRBV28 and J is TRBJ2-5; 9 positions match TRBD1. The last part of the DNA fits TRBJ2-7 better; the J call may be wrong. Germline V gene data show CDR1 as MDHEN and CDR2 as SYDVKM. The CDR3 is 15 amino acids. This CDR3 reads CASSPNTGGGYEQYF. In DNA, the CDR3 is TGTGCCAGCAGCCCTAACACAGGGGGCGGCTACGAGCAGTACTTC.

This clone was observed a single time. The V gene is TRBV15, the J gene TRBJ2-2; D perhaps matches TRBD1 (6 bases). V was trimmed by 3 bases and J by 6 bases, leaving 23 bases between them. This CDR3 is built from 18 residues. Germline values: CDR1 LNHNV, CDR2 YYDKDF (reference sequence). DNA for the CDR3: TGTGCCACCAGCAGCCCTCGGTCTGCAGGGGTTCGCGCCGGGGAGCTGTTTTTT. Translated, it gives CATSSPRSAGVRAGELFF. Full variable domain (outside the CDR3, taken from reference TRBV15 and TRBJ2-2): DAMVIQNPRYQVTQFGKPVTLSCSQTLNHNVMYWYQQKSSQAPKLLFHYYDKDFNNEADTPDNFQSRRPNTSFCFLDIRSPGLGDTAMYLCATSSPRSAGVRAGELFFGEGSRLTVL.

This clone was seen only once. J is TRBJ2-7 and V is TRBV7-3; perhaps TRBD2 as D (6 bases). The last part of the DNA fits TRBJ2-5 better; the J call may be wrong. The CDR3 has 15 amino acids. Germline assignment: CDR1 SGHTA and CDR2 FQGTGA. CDR3: CASSLVADKQETQYF. DNA for the CDR3: TGTGCCAGCAGCTTAGTAGCGGATAAACAAGAGACCCAGTACTTC.

The chain uses TRBV5-8 and TRBJ2-7; D is unresolved. Per the germline V gene, CDR1 is SGHTS and CDR2 is YDEGEE. The CDR3 consists of 11 residues. With 2 bases removed from V and 6 bases from J, the gap between germline ends came to 6 bases. The CDR3 nucleotides are TGTGCCAGCAGCTTTTCCCTCGAGCAGTACTTC. Translated, it gives CASSFSLEQYF.

This rearrangement joins TRBV27 to TRBJ1-2; 8 bases fit TRBD1. The CDR3 has 17 residues. Germline loops: CDR1 MNHEY, CDR2 SMNVEV (reference sequence). J was trimmed by 7 bases and V by 10 bases; bases with no gene match: 23. CDR3 coding DNA: TGTGCCACCGGGCCAAGGGGACGGGACAGGCAAACCAGTGGCTACACCTTC. It yields the protein CATGPRGRDRQTSGYTF.

This CDR3 is CASTPLYRDTQYF. The CDR3, as DNA: TGTGCCAGCACCCCCCTATACAGGGACACGCAGTATTTT. The chain is built from TRBV5-5 and TRBJ2-3, with D possibly being TRBD1 (6 bases). CDR1 and CDR2 (germline): SGHKS, YYEKEE (reference sequence). The CDR3 is 13 amino acids. The V gene lost 6 bases and the J gene lost 9 bases, with 17 bases spanning the gap.

J is TRBJ2-7 and V is TRBV19; 8 nucleotides match TRBD1. The ends lost 5 bases at V and 1 base at J; junction bases unmatched: 7. CDR1 LNHDA and CDR2 SQIVND come from the germline V gene (reference sequence). The CDR3 length is 15 residues. The CDR3 protein is CASSAQDRGSYEQYF. In DNA, the CDR3 is TGTGCCAGTAGTGCCCAAGACAGGGGTTCCTACGAGCAGTACTTC.

The chain couples TRBV28 to TRBJ2-7; D remains ambiguous. The CDR3 length is 13 residues. V was pared by 7 bases and J by 3 bases, with 13 bases between. Germline V CDR1 and CDR2: MDHEN, SYDVKM. This chain's CDR3 is CASKSTPHYEQYF. The DNA of the CDR3 is TGTGCCAGCAAGTCGACTCCCCACTACGAGCAGTACTTC.

The rearrangement uses TRBV5-4 and TRBJ2-1, with unresolved D. This CDR3 contains 13 residues. The V and J ends lost 2 bases and 3 bases respectively, with 6 bases between them. Germline lookup yields CDR1 SGHNT and CDR2 YYREEE (reference sequence). The CDR3 is CASSFSLYNEQFF. The CDR3 DNA reads as TGTGCCAGCAGCTTTAGCCTCTACAATGAGCAGTTCTTC.

This clone was detected only once. V is TRBV11-3 and J is TRBJ1-1; 7 bases map to TRBD1. V was clipped by 4 bases and J by 6 bases; unmatched bases: 8. CDR1 is SGHNT, CDR2 YENEEA, per germline. The CDR3 loop spans 14 amino acids. In DNA form, the CDR3 reads TGTGCCAGCAGCTCTAGACAGGGCGAGCCTGAAGCTTTCTTT. It encodes CASSSRQGEPEAFF. Supplemented by reference TRBV11-3 and TRBJ1-1, the full variable domain reads EAGVVQSPRYKIIEKKQPVAFWCNPISGHNTLYWYLQNLGQGPELLIRYENEEAVDDSQLPKDRFSAERLKGVDSTLKIQPAELGDSAVYLCASSSRQGEPEAFFGQGTRLTVV.